Following are 13 T cell receptor beta chains from one sample sequenced in a study of low-dose radiotherapy and immunotherapy resistance in tumors. Gene-specific TRAV and TRBV primers were used for first-strand cDNA, covering alpha and beta chains. TCRs were amplified for roughly 20 PCR cycles with a constant-region primer and V-primer adapter. TCRdb itself ran the reads through MiXCR, one entry per CDR3 protein. The sample holds over 9,500 distinct CDR3 sequences, about half seen once. All receptors come from a human donor with advanced metastatic prostate, ovarian, gallbladder or colorectal cancer (not recorded which). This table probably holds off-target reads from a library built for another chain.

The chain has TRBV14 and TRBJ2-1; TRBD1 matches at 7 bases. Unmatched junction bases numbered 6, after V lost 0 bases and J lost 7 bases. CDR3 length: 15 residues. Germline assignment: CDR1 SGHDN and CDR2 FVKESK. CDR3 nucleotide sequence: TGTGCCAGCAGCCAAGAGTTTGGCAGGGGGAATGAGCAGTTCTTC. It yields the protein CASSQEFGRGNEQFF.

A few counts support this clonotype. This chain joins TRBV29-1 and TRBJ2-1; D might be TRBD1 (5 bases). CDR1 SQVTM and CDR2 ANQGSEA come from the germline V gene. This CDR3 has 11 amino acids. V gave up 3 bases and J gave up 11 bases, with 11 bases separating them. CDR3 DNA: TGCAGCGTTGATCAGGGTAGGAAGCAGTTCTTC. The encoded protein is CSVDQGRKQFF.

V gene TRBV4-3 combines with J gene TRBJ2-5; D might be TRBD1 or TRBD2, each matching 6 bases. Between the trimmed V and J ends, which lost 3 bases and 2 bases, there was a span of 19 bases. The CDR3 has 17 residues. Germline values: CDR1 LGHNA, CDR2 YSLEER. This chain's CDR3 is CASSQGWGANPQETQYF. DNA of the CDR3: TGCGCCAGCAGCCAGGGGTGGGGGGCGAACCCTCAAGAGACCCAGTACTTC.

The rearrangement joins TRBV5-5 to TRBJ1-2; D is perhaps TRBD1 (5 bases). The CDR3 loop spans 11 amino acids. The germline gives CDR1 SGHKS, CDR2 YYEKEE (reference sequence). V dropped 2 bases and J dropped 8 bases, with 7 bases sitting between them. CDR3 amino acids: CASSFRDGYTF. CDR3 coding DNA: TGTGCCAGCAGCTTTAGGGACGGCTACACCTTC.

This clonotype came up a few times. The chain joins TRBV5-6 to TRBJ2-1, with 7 bases fitting TRBD1. CDR1 is SGHDT and CDR2 is YYEEEE in the germline V gene. The ends lost 0 bases at V and 7 bases at J; junction bases unmatched: 1. The CDR3 spans 13 residues. CDR3 DNA sequence: TGTGCCAGCAGCTTGGGACAGGGAAATGAGCAGTTCTTC. Its translation: CASSLGQGNEQFF.

The rearrangement joins TRBV25-1 to TRBJ2-3; TRBD1 might be the D (5 bases). The CDR3 is 14 residues long. Germline loops: CDR1 MGHDK, CDR2 SYGVNS. The V end was cut by 7 bases, the J end by 8 bases, with 19 bases between. CDR3 loop: CASIDSNPSGTQYF. CDR3 coding DNA: TGTGCCAGCATCGACAGTAATCCCTCGGGTACGCAGTATTTT.

The chain couples TRBV10-3 to TRBJ2-2, with 9 nucleotides matching TRBD1. Germline assignment: CDR1 ENHRY and CDR2 SYGVKD. V trimming: 6 bases; J trimming: 3 bases; junction bases outside the gene matches: 5. This CDR3 is built from 15 residues. DNA for the CDR3: TGTGCCATCAGCCCCGGGACAGGGTACACCGGGGAGCTGTTTTTT. This sequence encodes CAISPGTGYTGELFF.

This clonotype came up a few times. V gene TRBV5-4 combines with J gene TRBJ2-5, with 10 bases matching TRBD1. V trimming: 3 bases; J trimming: 4 bases; junction bases outside the gene matches: 9. The CDR3 consists of 16 residues. The germline V gene has CDR1 SGHNT and CDR2 YYREEE (reference sequence). The chain's CDR3 is CASSSGDRGLRETQYF. The CDR3 nucleotides read TGTGCCAGCAGCTCGGGAGACAGGGGGCTGCGAGAGACCCAGTACTTC.

This chain connects TRBV11-2 to TRBJ2-2, with a possible D match to TRBD2 (5 bases). The germline CDR1 and CDR2 sequences are SGHAT and FQNNGV. The CDR3 loop spans 15 amino acids. Trimming pared 8 bases from V and 7 bases from J, leaving 20 bases between. CDR3 nucleotides: TGTGCCAGCTCCTTCTTCGCCGGGGATGACGGGGAGCTGTTTTTT. Its translation is CASSFFAGDDGELFF.

The gene calls are TRBV5-1 and TRBJ2-3; 8 positions match TRBD1. J was trimmed by 0 bases and V by 2 bases; bases with no gene match: 2. Germline CDR1 reads SGHRS; CDR2 reads YFSETQ. CDR3 length: 15 amino acids. The CDR3 sequence is CASSFSGGSTDTQYF. CDR3 DNA sequence: TGCGCCAGCAGCTTCTCAGGGGGCAGCACAGATACGCAGTATTTT.

On this clonotype itself: One end of the junction fails to match germline, which may point to a read error. The genes are TRBV5-8 and TRBJ2-3, with TRBD2 matching over 10 bases. This CDR3 has 16 amino acids. Germline V lookup: CDR1 SGHTS, CDR2 YDEGEE. CDR3 nucleotide sequence: TGCGCCAGCAGCATGACGGGACTAGCGTATTCAGATACGCAGTATTTT. Protein: CASSMTGLAYSDTQYF.

This clonotype is a singleton in its sample. The rearrangement links TRBV20-1 to TRBJ2-7; possible D gene TRBD1, 5 bases. Per the germline V gene, CDR1 is DFQATT and CDR2 is SNEGSKA (reference sequence). CDR3 length: 11 residues. The V end was cut by 6 bases, the J end by 5 bases, with 11 bases between. In DNA, the CDR3 is TGCAGTGCAAAAAAAGGGGACGAGCAGTACTTC. Translating gives CSAKKGDEQYF.

This clonotype came up a few times. This chain connects TRBV12-3 or TRBV12-4 to TRBJ2-1; D possibly uses TRBD1 or TRBD2 (5 bases each). The CDR3 spans 12 residues. Trimming left V 7 bases short and J 9 bases short, with 13 bases between. The CDR3 coding sequence is TGTGCCAGCACTAGGGGTGGAGGTGAGCAGTTCTTC. The encoded protein is CASTRGGGEQFF.